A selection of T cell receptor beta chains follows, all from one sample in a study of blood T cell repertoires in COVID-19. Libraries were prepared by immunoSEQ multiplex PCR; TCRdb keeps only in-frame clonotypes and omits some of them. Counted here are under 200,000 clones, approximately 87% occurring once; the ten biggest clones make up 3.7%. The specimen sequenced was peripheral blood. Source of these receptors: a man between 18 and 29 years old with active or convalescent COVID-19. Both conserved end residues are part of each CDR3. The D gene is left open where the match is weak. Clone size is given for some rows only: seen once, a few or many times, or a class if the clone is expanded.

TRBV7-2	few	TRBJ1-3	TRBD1	CASSLTYPGQSFGNTIYF	TGTGCCAGCAGCTTAACTTATCCGGGACAGAGTTTTGGAAACACCATATATTTT
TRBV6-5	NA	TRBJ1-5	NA	CATRAGGGQPQHF	TGTGCCACCCGGGCGGGGGGGGGTCAGCCCCAGCATTTT
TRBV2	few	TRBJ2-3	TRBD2	CASSLGLAGFSRDTQYF	TGTGCCAGCAGCCTAGGACTAGCGGGATTCTCCCGGGATACGCAGTATTTT
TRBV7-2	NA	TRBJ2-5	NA	CASTPTVNQETQYF	TGTGCCAGCACCCCGACAGTAAACCAAGAGACCCAGTACTTC
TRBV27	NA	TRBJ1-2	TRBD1	CASSSGTATNYGYTF	TGTGCCAGCAGTTCCGGGACAGCGACTAACTATGGCTACACCTTC
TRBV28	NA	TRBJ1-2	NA	CASSLGPVGGGYTF	TGTGCCAGCAGTTTAGGTCCCGTCGGGGGGGGCTACACCTTC
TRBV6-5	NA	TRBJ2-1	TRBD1	CASDRGSYDEQFF	TGTGCCAGCGACAGGGGCTCTTACGATGAGCAGTTCTTC
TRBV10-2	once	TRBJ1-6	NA	CASSLVRVTDSPLHF	TGCGCCAGCAGTTTGGTCAGGGTCACGGATTCACCCCTCCACTTT
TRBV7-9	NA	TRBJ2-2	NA	CASSTRSGDTGELFF	TGTGCCAGCAGCACTAGATCAGGGGACACCGGGGAGCTGTTTTTT
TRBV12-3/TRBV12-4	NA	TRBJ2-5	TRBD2	CASTSGEETQYF	TGTGCCAGTACTAGCGGGGAGGAGACCCAGTACTTC
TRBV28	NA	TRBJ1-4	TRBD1	CASSSNVHGDRGEEKLFF	TGTGCCAGCAGTTCCAATGTACACGGGGACAGGGGAGAAGAAAAACTGTTTTTT
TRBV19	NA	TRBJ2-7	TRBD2	CASRTGLAGEQYF	TGTGCCAGCCGAACGGGACTAGCGGGCGAGCAGTACTTC
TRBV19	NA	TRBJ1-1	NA	CASSIQGLGTEAFF	TGTGCCAGTAGTATTCAGGGCTTGGGGACTGAAGCTTTCTTT
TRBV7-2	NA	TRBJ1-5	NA	CASSATGNNQPQHF	TGTGCCAGCAGCGCGACAGGAAACAATCAGCCCCAGCATTTT
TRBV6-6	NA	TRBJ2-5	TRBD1	CASSYSRQGEETQYF	TGTGCCAGCAGTTACTCGAGACAGGGGGAAGAGACCCAGTACTTC
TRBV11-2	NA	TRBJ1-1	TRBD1	CASSTHRGPMNTEAFF	TGTGCCAGCAGCACCCACAGGGGCCCTATGAACACTGAAGCTTTCTTT
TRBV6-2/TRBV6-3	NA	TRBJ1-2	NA	CASGHPTVGGYTF	TGTGCCAGCGGCCACCCGACAGTTGGGGGCTACACCTTC
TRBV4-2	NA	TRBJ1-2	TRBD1	CASSQDLPTGLYYGYTF	TGTGCCAGCAGCCAAGATCTCCCGACAGGGCTTTACTATGGCTACACCTTC
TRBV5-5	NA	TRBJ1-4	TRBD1	CASSPTGGFDEKLFF	TGTGCCAGCAGCCCCACAGGGGGCTTTGATGAAAAACTGTTTTTT
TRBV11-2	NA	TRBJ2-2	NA	CASSLQTGELFF	TGTGCCAGCAGCTTACAAACCGGGGAGCTGTTTTTT
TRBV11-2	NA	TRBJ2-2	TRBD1	CASSSTGGKDTGELFF	TGTGCCAGCAGCTCGACAGGGGGGAAAGACACCGGGGAGCTGTTTTTT
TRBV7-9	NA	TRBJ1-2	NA	CASSPMSDMETQANYGYTF	TGTGCCAGCAGCCCTATGTCGGACATGGAAACTCAAGCTAACTATGGCTACACCTTC
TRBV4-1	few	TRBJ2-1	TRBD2	CASSQRIGEGLFF	TGCGCCAGCAGCCAGCGCATAGGGGAGGGTCTGTTCTTC
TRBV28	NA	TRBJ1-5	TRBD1	CASSLVGTGPLNQPQHF	TGTGCCAGCTCGCTGGTAGGGACAGGGCCCCTCAATCAGCCCCAGCATTTT